This is a list of T cell receptor beta chains from one sample in a study of cytomegalovirus exposure and HLA in healthy donors. Sequenced by immunoSEQ multiplex PCR; TCRdb stores in-frame clones only, minus some. This sample has 200,000 or so clones, with around 78% found just once. Sample: PBMCs. Every receptor here comes from a woman aged 18-35 years in good health and CMV-seronegative. CDR3s include the opening cysteine and the closing phenylalanine or tryptophan. A D gene is named only where the DNA matches it firmly. Clone size, where shown, is once, few, many, or a class for clones that have expanded.

TRBJ2-7	.	.	TRBV10-3	CAISVGSRNEQYF	TGTGCCATCAGTGTGGGGAGTAGGAACGAGCAGTACTTC
TRBJ2-1	.	medium-sized	TRBV28	CASSCRGYNEQFF	TGTGCCAGCAGTTGTCGAGGGTACAATGAGCAGTTCTTC
TRBJ1-2	.	few	TRBV5-8	CASSLGVRFYGYTF	TGTGCCAGCAGCTTGGGAGTCAGGTTCTATGGCTACACCTTC
TRBJ1-1	.	.	TRBV30	CAWEDAGEAFF	TGTGCCTGGGAGGACGCAGGAGAAGCTTTCTTT
TRBJ2-7	.	.	TRBV11-2	CASSLLYEQYF	TGTGCCAGCAGCTTACTCTACGAGCAGTACTTC
TRBJ2-7	.	.	TRBV6-5	CASSYSGGPYEQYF	TGTGCCAGCAGTTACTCGGGCGGCCCCTACGAGCAGTACTTC
TRBJ2-1	.	.	TRBV19	CASSWVSRSYNEQFF	TGTGCCAGTAGTTGGGTATCCCGCTCCTACAATGAGCAGTTCTTC
TRBJ2-1	.	.	TRBV11-1	CATSSRSGYNEQFF	TGTGCCACTTCTTCCCGGTCCGGCTACAATGAGCAGTTCTTC
TRBJ1-1	TRBD1	.	TRBV28	CASTLRQGAFVAFF	TGTGCCAGCACCCTCAGACAGGGCGCCTTTGTAGCTTTCTTT
TRBJ1-1	TRBD1	.	TRBV12-5	CASATGQTNTEAFF	TGTGCTAGTGCCACGGGACAGACTAACACTGAAGCTTTCTTT
TRBJ1-2	.	.	TRBV9	CASSVSNRANYGYTF	TGTGCCAGCAGCGTATCGAACAGGGCTAACTATGGCTACACCTTC
TRBJ1-4	TRBD1	.	TRBV2	CASSDLQGATNEKLFF	TGTGCCAGCAGTGATTTACAGGGGGCAACTAATGAAAAACTGTTTTTT
TRBJ2-1	.	.	TRBV5-1	CASRDLVEYNEQFF	TGCGCCAGCAGGGATCTAGTGGAGTACAATGAGCAGTTCTTC
TRBJ1-5	.	.	TRBV7-8	CASSFPDQPQHF	TGTGCCAGCAGCTTTCCCGATCAGCCCCAGCATTTT
TRBJ2-1	.	.	TRBV6-6	CASSPGRIYNEQFF	TGTGCCAGCAGTCCGGGACGGATATACAATGAGCAGTTCTTC
TRBJ2-5	TRBD1	.	TRBV2	CASEQGIQETQYF	TGTGCCAGCGAACAGGGGATCCAGGAGACCCAGTACTTC
TRBJ1-3	.	.	TRBV4-2	CASSQDPRNRGNTIYF	TGTGCCAGCAGCCAAGATCCCAGGAACCGTGGAAACACCATATATTTT
TRBJ2-7	.	.	TRBV27	CASRALGAGRSEQYF	TGTGCCAGCAGAGCCCTGGGGGCAGGGCGATCTGAGCAGTACTTC
TRBJ2-3	.	.	TRBV5-4	CASSLGQRSTDTQYF	TGTGCCAGCAGCTTGGGCCAGCGCAGCACAGATACGCAGTATTTT
TRBJ2-1	TRBD2	.	TRBV7-8	CASSLVASGFNLNSYNEQFF	TGTGCCAGCAGCTTAGTGGCTAGCGGATTTAACTTGAACTCCTACAATGAGCAGTTCTTC
TRBJ2-1	.	.	TRBV5-1	CASSFGRPNNEQFF	TGCGCCAGCAGCTTCGGCAGGCCTAACAATGAGCAGTTCTTC
TRBJ2-1	.	.	TRBV6-4	CASSDSGRGMGEQFF	TGTGCCAGCAGTGACTCGGGCAGGGGTATGGGTGAGCAGTTCTTC